This T cell receptor beta chain derives from a study of vaccination and CD4 T cells after COVID-19. Concerning this clonotype: No antigen is known for it.

Study-wide results and caveats: Looking at convalescent patients, 304 of their 307 vaccine-specific clones were spike mono-reactive.

The treatment: roughly 10-day PBMC culture with coronavirus spike peptide pools or control peptides (ViraFEST assay). The Oncomine TCR Beta short-read assay generated sequence data from the DNA of cultured CD4+ T cells. From cultured CD4+ T cells, genomic DNA was extracted. TCRdb used MiXCR to reprocess the PCR reads, holding one entry per CDR3 protein. The sample lists about 3,400 distinct CDR3 sequences; 16% were seen once. The CDR3 runs 13 residues. V gave up 4 bases and J gave up 9 bases, with 13 bases separating them. Germline-derived CDR1 and CDR2 are MGHRA and YSYEKL. Sequenced sample: CD4+ T cells from blood, cultured in vitro. The sequence came from a human donor who had recovered from COVID-19. This sequence joins TRBV4-1 and TRBJ2-1; D unresolved. The CDR3 loop is CASSRIILGEQFF. The CDR3 nucleotides are TGCGCCAGCAGCCGAATAATACTGGGTGAGCAGTTCTTC.